These 6 T cell receptor beta chains share one sample of origin, sequenced in a study of CD8 T cells in ankylosing spondylitis. TCRdb re-analysed the 5' RACE reads in MiXCR, keeping a single row per CDR3 protein. Counted here are 450,000 to 550,000 distinct CDR3 sequences, over 4% occurring once; the ten biggest clones make up roughly 3.5%. The antigens these receptors bind are not known. General study findings and limits: What appeared characteristic of ankylosing spondylitis blood was a TCR beta motif of about eight highly homologous variants.

Input material: blood, either unsorted or a sorted T cell fraction (not recorded which). These receptors were obtained from a male donor with ankylosing spondylitis.

This clonotype came up many times. The gene calls are TRBV28 and TRBJ2-7; D might be TRBD1 (6 bases). Trimming took off 3 bases at V and 0 bases at J, with 12 bases between the two ends. CDR3 length: 15 residues. Germline CDR1 reads MDHEN; CDR2 reads SYDVKM. Here the CDR3 DNA reads TGTGCCAGCAGTTTGACTACAGGGCACTCCTACGAGCAGTACTTC. It is translated as CASSLTTGHSYEQYF.

This clonotype was picked up many times. The rearrangement joins TRBV7-9 to TRBJ1-1; D is perhaps TRBD1 (5 bases). V was shortened by 4 bases and J by 1 base, with 7 bases between the two germline ends. This CDR3 spans 13 amino acids. Germline lookup yields CDR1 SEHNR and CDR2 FQNEAQ (reference sequence). The CDR3 loop reads CASSWDGNTEAFF. The CDR3 region has the DNA TGTGCCAGCAGCTGGGACGGGAACACTGAAGCTTTCTTT.

This clonotype was seen at least ten times. The chain links TRBV21-1 to TRBJ2-5; the D call of TRBD2 is as the table states it, not checked on the DNA. TRBV21-1 is recorded as a pseudogene. This CDR3 is built from 13 residues. The CDR3, as DNA: TGTGCCAGCAGCAAAAAGGCTAGGACGGCCCAGTACTTC. Residues: CASSKKARTAQYF.

V is TRBV25-1 and J is TRBJ2-3; D unresolved. The CDR3 consists of 13 residues. The V gene's germline CDR1 is MGHDK and CDR2 SYGVNS. The ends were cut back, 8 bases at V and 4 bases at J, with 13 bases in the middle. The CDR3 DNA reads TGTGCCAGCGGAAGCCAGCTCGCAGATACGCAGTATTTT. It yields the protein CASGSQLADTQYF.

This clonotype was counted ten times or more. The CDR3 nucleotides are TGTGCCAGCAGTCGTCACCATTCTGCCCCTGAAGCTTTCTTT. Residues: CASSRHHSAPEAFF. The chain employs TRBV12-3 or TRBV12-4 and TRBJ1-1; D call uncertain. The CDR3 is 14 amino acids. V was cut by 5 bases and J by 6 bases, with 16 bases left in between.

This clonotype was seen at least ten times. The chain links TRBV5-6 to TRBJ2-2; weak D call: TRBD1 (5 bases). Trimming pared 4 bases from V and 3 bases from J, leaving 16 bases between. The CDR3 covers 16 residues. Germline CDR1 and CDR2: SGHDT and YYEEEE. The CDR3: CASSPDSQGDTGELFF. Written as DNA, the CDR3 is TGTGCCAGCAGCCCCGATAGTCAGGGTGACACCGGGGAGCTGTTTTTT.